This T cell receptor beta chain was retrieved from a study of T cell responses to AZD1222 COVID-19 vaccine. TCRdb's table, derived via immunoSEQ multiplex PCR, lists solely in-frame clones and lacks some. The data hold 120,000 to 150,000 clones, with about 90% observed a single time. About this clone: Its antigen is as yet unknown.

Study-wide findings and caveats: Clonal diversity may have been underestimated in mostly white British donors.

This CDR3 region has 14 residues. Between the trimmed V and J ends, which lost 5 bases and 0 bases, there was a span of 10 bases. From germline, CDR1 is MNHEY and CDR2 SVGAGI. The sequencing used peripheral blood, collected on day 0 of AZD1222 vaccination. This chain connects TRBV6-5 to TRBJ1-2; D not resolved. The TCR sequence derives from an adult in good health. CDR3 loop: CASSRQQPNYGYTF. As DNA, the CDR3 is TGTGCCAGCAGTCGGCAACAGCCTAACTATGGCTACACCTTC.